The next 6 T cell receptor beta chains were all read from a single sample in a study of CD8+ T cells in alopecia areata. cDNA serving as the sequencing template came from extracted, reverse transcribed RNA. The repertoire was sequenced with immunoSEQ multiplex PCR; TCRdb's copy has only in-frame clones and lacks some. This table holds over 150,000 clones, around three fifths found once. The sample was CD4+ T cells sorted from blood, taken at week 0. These receptors were taken from a human donor with alopecia areata.

The DNA for the CDR3 is TGTGCCAGCAGACAGGGTCTCCACTTT. This codes for CASRQGLHF. The rearrangement joins TRBV11-3 to TRBJ1-6, with D perhaps matching TRBD1 (6 bases). Trimming took 6 bases from V and 16 from J, leaving 7 bases between them. The germline V gene has CDR1 SGHNT and CDR2 YENEEA. The CDR3 covers 9 residues.

This clone has more than one count but fewer than ten. V usage is TRBV19 and J usage is TRBJ2-2; perhaps TRBD1 as D (5 bases). The germline V gene encodes CDR1 LNHDA and CDR2 SQIVND (reference sequence). The CDR3 spans 14 residues. V lost 7 bases and J 1 base, leaving 10 bases between the germline ends. In DNA, the CDR3 is TGTGCCAGTAACCCGGACAAGAACACCGGGGAGCTGTTTTTT. This sequence encodes CASNPDKNTGELFF.

The chain has TRBV29-1 and TRBJ2-5; no definite D call. This CDR3 is built from 13 residues. Germline CDR1 is SQVTM and CDR2 is ANQGSEA. The V end lost 5 bases, the J end lost 0 bases, and 10 bases lay between the germline ends. CDR3 sequence reads: CSVPGTNQETQYF. CDR3 nucleotides: TGCAGCGTTCCCGGTACGAACCAAGAGACCCAGTACTTC.

This clone appeared a single time. The rearrangement joins TRBV7-3 to TRBJ2-2, with unresolved D. The V gene lost 3 bases and the J gene lost 6 bases, with 8 bases spanning the gap. This CDR3 region has 13 residues. Germline V gene data show CDR1 as SGHTA and CDR2 as FQGTGA. CDR3 in amino acids: CASSFDTAGELFF. In DNA form, the CDR3 reads TGTGCCAGCAGCTTCGATACGGCCGGGGAGCTGTTTTTT.

The chain joins TRBV4-1 to TRBJ1-2; no firm D call. Trimming shortened V by 0 bases and J by 4 bases, and 9 bases separated the two germline ends. The V gene's germline CDR1 is MGHRA and CDR2 YSYEKL. The CDR3 is made up of 14 amino acids. CDR3 sequence (DNA): TGCGCCAGCAGCCAAGATCCGTACCTCTATGGCTACACCTTC. Translation: CASSQDPYLYGYTF.

The V gene is TRBV23-1, the J gene TRBJ2-1; TRBD1 matches at 9 bases. TRBV23-1 has ORF status, its function being uncertain. The CDR3 loop spans 14 amino acids. The V gene end was trimmed by 4 bases and the J gene end by 7 bases; junction bases not matched to a gene: 5. The CDR3 loop reads CASSPRDRANEQFF. CDR3 bases: TGCGCCAGCAGTCCCCGGGACAGGGCTAATGAGCAGTTCTTC.